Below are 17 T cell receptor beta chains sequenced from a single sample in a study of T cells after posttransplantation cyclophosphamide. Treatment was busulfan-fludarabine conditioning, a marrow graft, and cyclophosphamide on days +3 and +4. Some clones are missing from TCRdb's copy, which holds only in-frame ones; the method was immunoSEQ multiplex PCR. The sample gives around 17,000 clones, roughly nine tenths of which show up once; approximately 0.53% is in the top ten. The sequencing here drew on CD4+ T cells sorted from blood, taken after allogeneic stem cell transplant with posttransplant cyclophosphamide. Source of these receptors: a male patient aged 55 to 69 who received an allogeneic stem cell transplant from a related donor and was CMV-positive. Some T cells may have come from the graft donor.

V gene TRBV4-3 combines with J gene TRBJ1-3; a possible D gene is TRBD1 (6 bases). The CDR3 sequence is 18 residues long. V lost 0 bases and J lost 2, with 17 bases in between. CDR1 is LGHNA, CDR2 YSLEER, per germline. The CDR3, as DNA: TGCGCCAGCAGCCAAGATCAGACAGGAGGTGGCACTGGAAACACCATATATTTT. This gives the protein CASSQDQTGGGTGNTIYF.

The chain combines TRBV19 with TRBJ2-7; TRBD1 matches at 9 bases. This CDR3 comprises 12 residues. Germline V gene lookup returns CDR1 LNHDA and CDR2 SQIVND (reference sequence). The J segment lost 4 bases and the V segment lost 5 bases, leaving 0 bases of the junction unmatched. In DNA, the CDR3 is TGTGCCAGTAGTGGGACAGGGTACGAGCAGTACTTC. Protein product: CASSGTGYEQYF.

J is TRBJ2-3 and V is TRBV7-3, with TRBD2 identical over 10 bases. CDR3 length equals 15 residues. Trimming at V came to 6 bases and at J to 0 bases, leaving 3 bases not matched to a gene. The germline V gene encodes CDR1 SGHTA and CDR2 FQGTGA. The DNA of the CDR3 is TGTGCCAGCAGGCTGACTAGCGGGAGCACAGATACGCAGTATTTT. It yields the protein CASRLTSGSTDTQYF.

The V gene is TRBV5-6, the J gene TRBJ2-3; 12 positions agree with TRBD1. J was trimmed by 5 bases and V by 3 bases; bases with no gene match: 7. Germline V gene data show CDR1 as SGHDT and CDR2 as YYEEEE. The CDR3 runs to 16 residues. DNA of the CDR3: TGTGCCAGCAGCTCGGGACAGGGGGCTCTCCTAGATACGCAGTATTTT. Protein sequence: CASSSGQGALLDTQYF.

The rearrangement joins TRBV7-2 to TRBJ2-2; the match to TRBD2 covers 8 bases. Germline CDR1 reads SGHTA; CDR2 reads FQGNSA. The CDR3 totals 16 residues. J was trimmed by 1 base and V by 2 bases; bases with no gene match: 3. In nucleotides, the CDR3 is TGTGCCAGCAGCTTAACTAGCGGCATGAACACCGGGGAGCTGTTTTTT. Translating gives CASSLTSGMNTGELFF.

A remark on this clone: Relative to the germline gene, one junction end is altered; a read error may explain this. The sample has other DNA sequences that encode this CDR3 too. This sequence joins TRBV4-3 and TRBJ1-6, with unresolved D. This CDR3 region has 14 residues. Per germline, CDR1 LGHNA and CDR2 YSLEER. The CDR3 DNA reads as TGCGCCAGCAGCCAAGTACGGGTTAATTCCCCCCTCCACTTT. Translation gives CASSQVRVNSPLHF.

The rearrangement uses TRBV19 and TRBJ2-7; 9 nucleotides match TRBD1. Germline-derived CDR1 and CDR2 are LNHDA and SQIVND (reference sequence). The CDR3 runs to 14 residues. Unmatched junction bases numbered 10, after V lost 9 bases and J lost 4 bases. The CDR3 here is CASSIGTGSYEQYF. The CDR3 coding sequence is TGTGCCAGCTCGATCGGGACAGGGAGTTACGAGCAGTACTTC.

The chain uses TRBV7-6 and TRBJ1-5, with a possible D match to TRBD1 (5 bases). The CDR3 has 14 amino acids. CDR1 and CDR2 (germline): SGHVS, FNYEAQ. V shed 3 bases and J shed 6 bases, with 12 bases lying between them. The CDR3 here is CASSFGRATQPQHF. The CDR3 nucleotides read TGTGCCAGCAGCTTTGGCAGGGCGACTCAGCCCCAGCATTTT.

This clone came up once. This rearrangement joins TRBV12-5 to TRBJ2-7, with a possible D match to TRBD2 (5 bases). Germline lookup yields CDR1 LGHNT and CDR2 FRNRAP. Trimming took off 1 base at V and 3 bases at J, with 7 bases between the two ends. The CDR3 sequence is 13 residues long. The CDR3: CASGLGGDYEQYF. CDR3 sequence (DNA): TGTGCTAGTGGTTTGGGGGGAGACTACGAGCAGTACTTC. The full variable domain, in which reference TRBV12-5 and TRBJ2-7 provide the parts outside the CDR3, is DARVTQTPRHKVTEMGQEVTMRCQPILGHNTVFWYRQTMMQGLELLAYFRNRAPLDDSGMPKDRFSAEMPDATLATLKIQPSEPRDSAVYFCASGLGGDYEQYFGPGTRLTVT.

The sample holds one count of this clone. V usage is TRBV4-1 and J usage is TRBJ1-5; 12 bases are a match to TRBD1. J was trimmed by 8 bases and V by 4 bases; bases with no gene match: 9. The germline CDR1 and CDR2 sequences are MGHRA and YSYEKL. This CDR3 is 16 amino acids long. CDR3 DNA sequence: TGCGCCAGCAGCCCGACCGGGACAGGGGGCGCAGAGCCCCAGCATTTT. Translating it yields CASSPTGTGGAEPQHF.

The CDR3 DNA reads TGTGCCAGCAGCTTTATCGGGGCAGGGGCACGCTTAGGCTGGGGCTACACCTTC. Amino acids: CASSFIGAGARLGWGYTF. The chain is built from TRBV7-2 and TRBJ1-2; possible D gene TRBD1, 6 bases. The CDR3 sequence is 18 residues long. CDR1 and CDR2 from the germline V gene are SGHTA and FQGNSA. Deletions cut 3 bases from V and 8 bases from J, with 28 bases between.

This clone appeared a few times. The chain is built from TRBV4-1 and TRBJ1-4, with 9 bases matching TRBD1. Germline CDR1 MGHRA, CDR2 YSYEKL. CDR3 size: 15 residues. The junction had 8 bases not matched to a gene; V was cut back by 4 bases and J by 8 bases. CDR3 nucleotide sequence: TGCGCCAGCAGCCCCCCAGGGACAGGGCGGGAAAAACTGTTTTTT. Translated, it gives CASSPPGTGREKLFF.

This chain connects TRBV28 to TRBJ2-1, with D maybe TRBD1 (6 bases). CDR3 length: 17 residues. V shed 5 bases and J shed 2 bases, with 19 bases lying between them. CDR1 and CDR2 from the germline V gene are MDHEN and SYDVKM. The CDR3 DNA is TGTGCCAGCAGTCCCCCGGCAGGGGCATGGACCTACAATGAGCAGTTCTTC. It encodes CASSPPAGAWTYNEQFF. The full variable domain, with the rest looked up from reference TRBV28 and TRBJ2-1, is DVKVTQSSRYLVKRTGEKVFLECVQDMDHENMFWYRQDPGLGLRLIYFSYDVKMKEKGDIPEGYSVSREKKERFSLILESASTNQTSMYLCASSPPAGAWTYNEQFFGPGTRLTVL.

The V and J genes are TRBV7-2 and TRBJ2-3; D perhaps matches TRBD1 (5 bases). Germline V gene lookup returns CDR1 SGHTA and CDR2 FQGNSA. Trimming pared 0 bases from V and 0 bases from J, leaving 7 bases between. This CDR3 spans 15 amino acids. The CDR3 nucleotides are TGTGCCAGCAGCTTAGCCCCAGGGAGCACAGATACGCAGTATTTT. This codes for CASSLAPGSTDTQYF.

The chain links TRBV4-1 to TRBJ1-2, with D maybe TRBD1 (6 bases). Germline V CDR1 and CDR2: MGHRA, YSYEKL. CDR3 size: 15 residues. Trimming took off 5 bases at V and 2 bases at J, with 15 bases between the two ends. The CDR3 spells CASSKLGGSNYGYTF. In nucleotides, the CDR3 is TGCGCCAGCAGCAAACTAGGGGGATCAAACTATGGCTACACCTTC.

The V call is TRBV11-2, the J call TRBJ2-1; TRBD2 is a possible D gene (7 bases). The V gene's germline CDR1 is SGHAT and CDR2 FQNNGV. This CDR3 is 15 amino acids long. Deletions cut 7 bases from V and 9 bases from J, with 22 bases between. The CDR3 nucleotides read TGTGCCAGCACCCTGAGGCGGGGGCGCCTGGCTGAGCAGTTCTTC. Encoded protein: CASTLRRGRLAEQFF.

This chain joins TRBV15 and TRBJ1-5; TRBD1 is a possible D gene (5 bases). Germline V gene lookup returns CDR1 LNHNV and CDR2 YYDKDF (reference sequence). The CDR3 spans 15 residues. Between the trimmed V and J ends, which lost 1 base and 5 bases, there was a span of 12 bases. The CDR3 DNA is TGTGCCACCAGCAGAGGTAGGGGCACAGATCAGCCCCAGCATTTT. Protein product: CATSRGRGTDQPQHF.